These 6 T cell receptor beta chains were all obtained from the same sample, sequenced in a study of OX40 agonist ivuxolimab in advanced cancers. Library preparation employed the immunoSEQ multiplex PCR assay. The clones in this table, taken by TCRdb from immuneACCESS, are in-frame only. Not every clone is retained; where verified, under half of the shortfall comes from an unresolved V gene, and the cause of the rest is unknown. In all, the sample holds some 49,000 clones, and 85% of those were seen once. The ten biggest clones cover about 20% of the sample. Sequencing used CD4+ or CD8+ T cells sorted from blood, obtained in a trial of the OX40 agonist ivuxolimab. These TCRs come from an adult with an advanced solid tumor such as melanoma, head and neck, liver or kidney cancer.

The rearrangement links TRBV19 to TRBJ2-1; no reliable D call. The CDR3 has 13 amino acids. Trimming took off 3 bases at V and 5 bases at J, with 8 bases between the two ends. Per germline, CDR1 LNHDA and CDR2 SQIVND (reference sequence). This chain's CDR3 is CASSIWQNNEQFF. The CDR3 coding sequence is TGTGCCAGTAGTATTTGGCAGAACAATGAGCAGTTCTTC. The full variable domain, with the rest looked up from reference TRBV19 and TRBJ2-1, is DGGITQSPKYLFRKEGQNVTLSCEQNLNHDAMYWYRQDPGQGLRLIYYSQIVNDFQKGDIAEGYSVSREKKESFPLTVTSAQKNPTAFYLCASSIWQNNEQFFGPGTRLTVL.

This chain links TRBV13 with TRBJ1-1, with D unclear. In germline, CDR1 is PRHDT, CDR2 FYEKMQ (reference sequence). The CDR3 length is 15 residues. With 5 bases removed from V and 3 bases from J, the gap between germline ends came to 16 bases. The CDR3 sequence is CASSGPVDQDTEAFF. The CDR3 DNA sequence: TGTGCCAGCAGCGGCCCGGTGGATCAGGACACTGAAGCTTTCTTT.

CDR3 DNA: TGCGCCAGCAGCTTTAGGGAGAACACTGAAGCTTTCTTT. Amino acids: CASSFRENTEAFF. The chain recombines TRBV5-1 with TRBJ1-1, with no clear D. Deletions cut 2 bases from V and 1 base from J, with 6 bases between. Germline V gene data show CDR1 as SGHRS and CDR2 as YFSETQ. This CDR3 has 13 residues.

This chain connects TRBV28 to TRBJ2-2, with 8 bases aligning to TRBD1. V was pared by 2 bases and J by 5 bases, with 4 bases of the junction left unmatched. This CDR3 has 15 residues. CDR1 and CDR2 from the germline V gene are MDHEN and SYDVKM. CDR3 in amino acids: CASSLQGARTGELFF. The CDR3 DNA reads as TGTGCCAGCAGTTTACAGGGGGCGCGGACCGGGGAGCTGTTTTTT.

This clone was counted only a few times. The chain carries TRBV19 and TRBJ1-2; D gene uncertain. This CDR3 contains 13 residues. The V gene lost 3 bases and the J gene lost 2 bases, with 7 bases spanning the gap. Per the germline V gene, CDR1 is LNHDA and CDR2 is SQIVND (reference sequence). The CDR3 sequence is CASSMGRNYGYTF. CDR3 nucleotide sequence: TGTGCCAGTAGTATGGGCAGGAACTATGGCTACACCTTC.

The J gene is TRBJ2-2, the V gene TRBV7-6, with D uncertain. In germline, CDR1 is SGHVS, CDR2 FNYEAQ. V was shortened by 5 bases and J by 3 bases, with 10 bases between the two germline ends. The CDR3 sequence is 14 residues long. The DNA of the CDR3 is TGTGCCAGCAGCCCGAGTGATTACACCGGGGAGCTGTTTTTT. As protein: CASSPSDYTGELFF.